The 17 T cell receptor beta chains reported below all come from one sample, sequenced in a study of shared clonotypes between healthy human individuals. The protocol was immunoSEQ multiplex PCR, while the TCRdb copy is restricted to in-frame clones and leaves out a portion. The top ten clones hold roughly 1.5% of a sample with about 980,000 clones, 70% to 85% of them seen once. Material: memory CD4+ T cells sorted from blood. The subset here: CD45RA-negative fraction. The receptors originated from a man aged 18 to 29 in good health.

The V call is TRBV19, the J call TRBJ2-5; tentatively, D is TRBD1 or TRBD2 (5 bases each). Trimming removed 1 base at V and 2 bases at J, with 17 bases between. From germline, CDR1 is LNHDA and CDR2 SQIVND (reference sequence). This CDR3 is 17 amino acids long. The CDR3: CASSIGYPGRTQETQYF. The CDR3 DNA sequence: TGTGCCAGTAGTATAGGTTACCCGGGACGGACTCAAGAGACCCAGTACTTC.

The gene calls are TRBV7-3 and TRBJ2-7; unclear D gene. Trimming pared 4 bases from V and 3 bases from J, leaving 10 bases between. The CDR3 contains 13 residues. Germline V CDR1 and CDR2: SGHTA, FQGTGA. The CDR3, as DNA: TGTGCCAGCAGCTCCGGAAAGGGCTACGAGCAGTACTTC. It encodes CASSSGKGYEQYF.

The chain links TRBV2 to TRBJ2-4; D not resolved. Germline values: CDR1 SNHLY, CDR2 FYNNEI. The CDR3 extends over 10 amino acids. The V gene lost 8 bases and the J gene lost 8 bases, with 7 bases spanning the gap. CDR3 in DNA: TGTGCCAGCGGGCGCGACATTCAGTACTTC. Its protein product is CASGRDIQYF.

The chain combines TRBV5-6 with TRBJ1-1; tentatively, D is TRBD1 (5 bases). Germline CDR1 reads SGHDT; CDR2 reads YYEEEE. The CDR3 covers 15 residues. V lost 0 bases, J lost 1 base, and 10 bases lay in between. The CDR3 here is CASSLEFRANTEAFF. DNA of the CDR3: TGTGCCAGCAGCTTGGAATTCAGGGCGAACACTGAAGCTTTCTTT.

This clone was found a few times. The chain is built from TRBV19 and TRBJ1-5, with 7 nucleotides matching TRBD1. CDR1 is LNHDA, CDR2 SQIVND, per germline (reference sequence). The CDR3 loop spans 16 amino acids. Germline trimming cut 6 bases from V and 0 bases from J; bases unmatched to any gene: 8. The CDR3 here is CASSQRQGYSNQPQHF. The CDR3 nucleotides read TGTGCCAGTAGCCAGAGACAGGGATATAGCAATCAGCCCCAGCATTTT.

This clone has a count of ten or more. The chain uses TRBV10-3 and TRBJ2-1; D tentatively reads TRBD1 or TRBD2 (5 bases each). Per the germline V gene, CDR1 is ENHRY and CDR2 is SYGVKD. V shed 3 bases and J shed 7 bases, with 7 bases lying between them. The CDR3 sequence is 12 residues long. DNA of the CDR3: TGTGCCATCAGTGACAGGGAGAATGAGCAGTTCTTC. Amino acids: CAISDRENEQFF.

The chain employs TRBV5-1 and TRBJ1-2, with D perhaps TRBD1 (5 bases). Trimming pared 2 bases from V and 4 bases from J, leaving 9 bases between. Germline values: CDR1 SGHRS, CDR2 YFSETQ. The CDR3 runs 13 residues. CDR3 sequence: CASSFDSSYGYTF. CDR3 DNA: TGCGCCAGCAGCTTTGACAGCTCCTATGGCTACACCTTC.

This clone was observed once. CDR3 nucleotide sequence: TGTGCCATCAAGGTACTAGCGAATTCTTACGAGCAGTACTTC. Its protein product is CAIKVLANSYEQYF. The genes are TRBV10-3 and TRBJ2-7; 7 bases match TRBD2. CDR3 length equals 14 residues. Germline loops: CDR1 ENHRY, CDR2 SYGVKD. V trimming: 7 bases; J trimming: 4 bases; junction bases outside the gene matches: 10.

The CDR3 sequence is CASSEPGGRNEQFF. CDR3 coding DNA: TGTGCCAGCAGTGAACCGGGCGGACGTAATGAGCAGTTCTTC. V gene TRBV25-1 combines with J gene TRBJ2-1; D gene unclear. The CDR3 spans 14 residues. The V and J ends lost 2 bases and 7 bases respectively, with 12 bases between them. Per germline, CDR1 MGHDK and CDR2 SYGVNS.

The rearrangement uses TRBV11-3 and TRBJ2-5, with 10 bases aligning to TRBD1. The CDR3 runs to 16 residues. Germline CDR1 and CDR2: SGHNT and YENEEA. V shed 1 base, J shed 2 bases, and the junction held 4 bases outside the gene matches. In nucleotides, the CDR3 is TGTGCCAGCAGCTTAGGGGACAGGGGAAAGCAAGAGACCCAGTACTTC. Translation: CASSLGDRGKQETQYF.

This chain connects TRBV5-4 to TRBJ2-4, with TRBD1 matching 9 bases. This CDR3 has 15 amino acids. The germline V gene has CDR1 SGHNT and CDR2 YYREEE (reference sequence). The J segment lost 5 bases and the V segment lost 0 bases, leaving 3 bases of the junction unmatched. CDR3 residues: CASSLEDRGENIQYF. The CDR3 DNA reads TGTGCCAGCAGCTTGGAGGACAGGGGTGAAAACATTCAGTACTTC.

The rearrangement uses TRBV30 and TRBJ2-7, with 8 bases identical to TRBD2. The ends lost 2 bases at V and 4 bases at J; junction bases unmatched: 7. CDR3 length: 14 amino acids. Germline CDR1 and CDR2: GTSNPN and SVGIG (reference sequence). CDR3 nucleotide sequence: TGTGCCTGGAGTCGGGGGGGCACTTCTTACGAGCAGTACTTC. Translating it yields CAWSRGGTSYEQYF.

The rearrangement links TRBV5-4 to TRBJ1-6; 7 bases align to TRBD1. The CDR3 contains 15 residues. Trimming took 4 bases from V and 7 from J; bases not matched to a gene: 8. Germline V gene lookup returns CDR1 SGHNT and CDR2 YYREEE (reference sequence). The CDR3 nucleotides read TGTGCCAGCAGCCGGACGGACAGGTCCAATTCACCCCTCCACTTT. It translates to CASSRTDRSNSPLHF.

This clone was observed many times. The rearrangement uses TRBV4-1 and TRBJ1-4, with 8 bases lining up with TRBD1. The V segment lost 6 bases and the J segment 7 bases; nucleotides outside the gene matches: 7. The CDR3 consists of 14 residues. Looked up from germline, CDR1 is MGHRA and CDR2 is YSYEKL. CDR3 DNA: TGCGCCAGCAGTCCAGGGGGCCTGGGTGAAAAACTGTTTTTT. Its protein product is CASSPGGLGEKLFF.

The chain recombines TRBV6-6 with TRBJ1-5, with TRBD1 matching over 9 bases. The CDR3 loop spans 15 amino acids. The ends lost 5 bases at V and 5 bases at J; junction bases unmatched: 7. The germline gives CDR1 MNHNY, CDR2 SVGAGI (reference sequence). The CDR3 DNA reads TGTGCCAGCAGTCGCCGACAGGGGGAATATCAGCCCCAGCATTTT. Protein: CASSRRQGEYQPQHF.

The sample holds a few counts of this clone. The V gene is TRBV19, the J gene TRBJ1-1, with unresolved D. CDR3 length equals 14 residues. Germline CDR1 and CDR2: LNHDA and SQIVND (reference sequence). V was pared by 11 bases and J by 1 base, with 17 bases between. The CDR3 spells CAPHHFSSNTEAFF. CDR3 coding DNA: TGTGCCCCCCACCACTTCTCTTCGAACACTGAAGCTTTCTTT.

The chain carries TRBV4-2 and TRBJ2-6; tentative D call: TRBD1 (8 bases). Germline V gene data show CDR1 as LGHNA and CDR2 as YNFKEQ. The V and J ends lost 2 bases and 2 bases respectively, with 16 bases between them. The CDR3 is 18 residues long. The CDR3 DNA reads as TGTGCCAGCAGCCAATTGACAGGGGAGGGTGCTGGGGCCAACGTCCTGACTTTC. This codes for CASSQLTGEGAGANVLTF.